The 12 T cell receptor beta chains given below trace back to one sample, sequenced in a study of cytomegalovirus exposure and HLA in healthy donors. Use of 60 Vbeta and 13 Jbeta primers characterized the PCR. Clones were read by immunoSEQ multiplex PCR, and TCRdb kept only the in-frame ones, dropping some. Altogether more than 150,000 clones are present, approximately 82% being singletons, with the ten largest covering approximately 6.3%. Sequencing was carried out using PBMCs. These receptors all come from a woman aged 45-65 years in good health and CMV-seropositive.

The chain uses TRBV2 and TRBJ1-2; D gene ambiguous. Looked up from germline, CDR1 is SNHLY and CDR2 is FYNNEI. The CDR3 is 12 residues long. V was clipped by 6 bases and J by 5 bases, with 10 bases between them. For the CDR3, the DNA is TGTGCCAGCAGGGCAGCAGGTTATGGCTACACCTTC. This gives the protein CASRAAGYGYTF.

The rearrangement uses TRBV28 and TRBJ1-1; 7 bases align to TRBD1. Germline V gene lookup returns CDR1 MDHEN and CDR2 SYDVKM. The CDR3 length is 17 residues. V lost 1 base and J lost 2; bases outside the gene matches: 10. CDR3 sequence: CASSLYTSTGFNTEAFF. The DNA of the CDR3 is TGTGCCAGCAGTTTATATACGTCGACAGGGTTCAACACTGAAGCTTTCTTT.

V and J are TRBV4-3 and TRBJ2-1; 8 bases are shared with TRBD2. Looked up from germline, CDR1 is LGHNA and CDR2 is YSLEER. The CDR3 is 14 residues long. The V segment lost 2 bases and the J segment 13 bases; nucleotides outside the gene matches: 10. CDR3 nucleotides: TGCGCCAGCAGCCAATCCGGACTAGCAGCTTCCCAGTTCTTC. Protein sequence: CASSQSGLAASQFF.

The chain is built from TRBV9 and TRBJ2-3; 8 positions match TRBD2. The trim removed 2 bases at V and 4 bases at J, leaving 12 bases unmatched. The germline V gene has CDR1 SGDLS and CDR2 YYNGEE. This CDR3 comprises 17 residues. Written as DNA, the CDR3 is TGTGCCAGCAGCGTCGGGACTAGACGGGGGGGCGCAGATACGCAGTATTTT. This translates into CASSVGTRRGGADTQYF. The entire variable domain, with the rest obtained from reference TRBV9 and TRBJ2-3, is as follows: DSGVTQTPKHLITATGQRVTLRCSPRSGDLSVYWYQQSLDQGLQFLIQYYNGEERAKGNILERFSAQQFPDLHSELNLSSLELGDSALYFCASSVGTRRGGADTQYFGPGTRLTVL.

V gene TRBV13 combines with J gene TRBJ1-1; D remains unclear. This CDR3 has 11 amino acids. V was trimmed by 3 bases and J by 8 bases, leaving 7 bases between them. Germline CDR1 PRHDT, CDR2 FYEKMQ (reference sequence). CDR3 in amino acids: CASSLSPEAFF. The CDR3, as DNA: TGTGCCAGCAGCTTGTCTCCCGAAGCTTTCTTT.

J is TRBJ1-1 and V is TRBV27; D not resolved. Trimming removed 3 bases at V and 3 bases at J, with 8 bases between. Per germline, CDR1 MNHEY and CDR2 SMNVEV (reference sequence). CDR3 length: 13 amino acids. The CDR3 nucleotides read TGTGCCAGCAGTTTCGACATCGACACTGAAGCTTTCTTT. It translates to CASSFDIDTEAFF.

The rearrangement uses TRBV6-5 and TRBJ1-1; weak D call: TRBD1 (6 bases). The CDR3 length is 15 residues. Germline V lookup: CDR1 MNHEY, CDR2 SVGAGI. Between the trimmed V and J ends, which lost 0 bases and 5 bases, there was a span of 13 bases. The CDR3 sequence is CASSYSYGGATEAFF. The DNA for the CDR3 is TGTGCCAGCAGTTACTCGTATGGGGGGGCAACTGAAGCTTTCTTT.

V gene TRBV2 combines with J gene TRBJ2-3, with D maybe TRBD1 (6 bases). CDR1 and CDR2 (germline): SNHLY, FYNNEI. This CDR3 has 14 residues. V was cut by 5 bases and J by 2 bases, with 11 bases left in between. The CDR3 is CASSYRALTDTQYF. The CDR3 DNA follows: TGTGCCAGCAGTTACAGGGCCCTCACAGATACGCAGTATTTT.

V gene TRBV9 combines with J gene TRBJ1-1; D gene ambiguous. The CDR3 is 14 amino acids. CDR1 and CDR2 from the germline V gene are SGDLS and YYNGEE. V lost 4 bases, J lost 3 bases, and 13 bases lay in between. As DNA, the CDR3 is TGTGCCAGCAGCACGTCAGCGGTTGACACTGAAGCTTTCTTT. This codes for CASSTSAVDTEAFF. The whole variable domain, remainder taken from reference TRBV9 and TRBJ1-1, is DSGVTQTPKHLITATGQRVTLRCSPRSGDLSVYWYQQSLDQGLQFLIQYYNGEERAKGNILERFSAQQFPDLHSELNLSSLELGDSALYFCASSTSAVDTEAFFGQGTRLTVV.

The CDR3 spells CASSLLATGNYEQYF. The CDR3, as DNA: TGTGCCAGCAGCTTATTAGCTACAGGGAACTACGAGCAGTACTTC. V gene TRBV11-2 combines with J gene TRBJ2-7; TRBD1 is a possible D gene (6 bases). This CDR3 has 15 residues. The V end was cut by 2 bases, the J end by 3 bases, with 14 bases between. The germline V gene has CDR1 SGHAT and CDR2 FQNNGV. Full variable domain (rest looked up from reference TRBV11-2 and TRBJ2-7): EAGVAQSPRYKIIEKRQSVAFWCNPISGHATLYWYQQILGQGPKLLIQFQNNGVVDDSQLPKDRFSAERLKGVDSTLKIQPAKLEDSAVYLCASSLLATGNYEQYFGPGTRLTVT.

This clone was observed a few times. The chain has TRBV18 and TRBJ2-2; TRBD1 aligns across 8 bases. Germline assignment: CDR1 KGHSH and CDR2 LQKENI. V shed 6 bases and J 4 bases; nucleotides not matched to a gene: 7. The CDR3 covers 15 residues. This CDR3 is CASSPGQGGTGELFF. As DNA, the CDR3 is TGTGCCAGCTCGCCCGGACAGGGCGGCACCGGGGAGCTGTTTTTT. The full variable domain, its missing parts supplied by reference TRBV18 and TRBJ2-2, is NAGVMQNPRHLVRRRGQEARLRCSPMKGHSHVYWYRQLPEEGLKFMVYLQKENIIDESGMPKERFSAEFPKEGPSILRIQQVVRGDSAAYFCASSPGQGGTGELFFGEGSRLTVL.

The chain is built from TRBV4-3 and TRBJ1-1; unclear D gene. Per germline, CDR1 LGHNA and CDR2 YSLEER. Trimming pared 5 bases from V and 1 base from J, leaving 17 bases between. This CDR3 spans 16 amino acids. CDR3 in amino acids: CASSSNKNRRNTEAFF. The DNA of the CDR3 is TGCGCCAGCAGCTCCAATAAAAACAGACGGAACACTGAAGCTTTCTTT.